Sequencing of this TCR beta chain was carried out in a study of T cells after yellow fever vaccination. TCRdb processed the 5' RACE reads anew with MiXCR; each CDR3 protein has one entry. The repertoire consists of 300,000 to 400,000 distinct CDR3 sequences, with around 10% occurring once and the leading ten covering approximately 3.3%. Per germline, CDR1 LGHNA and CDR2 YSLEER. This CDR3 contains 14 residues. Trimming pared 3 bases from V and 6 bases from J, leaving 13 bases between. This clonotype turned up a few times. This receptor was identified in a man aged 18 to 30 who received the YFV17D yellow fever vaccine. This rearrangement joins TRBV4-3 to TRBJ2-3; D not certain. The specimen was CD4+ T cells sorted from PBMCs, collected 45 days after the yellow fever booster vaccination. Here the CDR3 DNA reads TGCGCCAGCAGCCAGGGAAGTGTGGCGGATACGCAGTATTTT. Translation gives CASSQGSVADTQYF.